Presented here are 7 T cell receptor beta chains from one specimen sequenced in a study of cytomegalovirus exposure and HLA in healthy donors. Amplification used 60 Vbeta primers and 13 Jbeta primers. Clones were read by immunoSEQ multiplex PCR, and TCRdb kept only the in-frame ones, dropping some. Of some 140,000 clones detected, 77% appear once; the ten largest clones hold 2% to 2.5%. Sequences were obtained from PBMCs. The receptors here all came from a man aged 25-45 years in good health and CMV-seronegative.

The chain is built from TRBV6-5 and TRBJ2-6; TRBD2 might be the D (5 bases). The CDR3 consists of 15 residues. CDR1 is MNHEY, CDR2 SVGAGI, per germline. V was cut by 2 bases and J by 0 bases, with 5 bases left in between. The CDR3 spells CASSYGLSGANVLTF. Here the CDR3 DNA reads TGTGCCAGCAGTTACGGACTCTCTGGGGCCAACGTCCTGACTTTC.

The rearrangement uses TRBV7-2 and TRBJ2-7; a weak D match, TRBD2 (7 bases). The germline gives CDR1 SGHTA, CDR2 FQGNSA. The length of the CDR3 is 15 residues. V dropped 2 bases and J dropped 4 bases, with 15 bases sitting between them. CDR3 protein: CASSLTGGGQYEQYF. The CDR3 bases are TGTGCCAGCAGCTTAACGGGGGGCGGGCAGTACGAGCAGTACTTC. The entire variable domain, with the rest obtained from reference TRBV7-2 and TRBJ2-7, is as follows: GAGVSQSPSNKVTEKGKDVELRCDPISGHTALYWYRQSLGQGLEFLIYFQGNSAPDKSGLPSDRFSAERTGGSVSTLTIQRTQQEDSAVYLCASSLTGGGQYEQYFGPGTRLTVT.

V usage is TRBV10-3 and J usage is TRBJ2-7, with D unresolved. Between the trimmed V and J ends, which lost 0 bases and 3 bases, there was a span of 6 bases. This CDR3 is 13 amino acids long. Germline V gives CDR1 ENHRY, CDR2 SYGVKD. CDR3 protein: CAISESPVYEQYF. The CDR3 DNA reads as TGTGCCATCAGTGAGTCGCCAGTCTACGAGCAGTACTTC.

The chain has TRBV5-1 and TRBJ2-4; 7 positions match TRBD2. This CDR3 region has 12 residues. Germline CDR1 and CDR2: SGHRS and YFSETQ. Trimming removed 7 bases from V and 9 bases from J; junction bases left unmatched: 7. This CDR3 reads CASSPWGGIQYF. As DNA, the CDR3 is TGCGCCAGCTCCCCTTGGGGGGGCATTCAGTACTTC.

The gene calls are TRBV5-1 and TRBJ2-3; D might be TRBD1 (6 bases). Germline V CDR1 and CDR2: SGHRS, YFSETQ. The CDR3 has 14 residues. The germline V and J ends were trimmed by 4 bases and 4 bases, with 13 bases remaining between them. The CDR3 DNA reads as TGCGCCAGCAGCCCCATTCCAGGGGCAGATACGCAGTATTTT. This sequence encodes CASSPIPGADTQYF. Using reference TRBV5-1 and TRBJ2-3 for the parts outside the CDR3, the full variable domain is KAGVTQTPRYLIKTRGQQVTLSCSPISGHRSVSWYQQTPGQGLQFLFEYFSETQRNKGNFPGRFSGRQFSNSRSEMNVSTLELGDSALYLCASSPIPGADTQYFGPGTRLTVL.

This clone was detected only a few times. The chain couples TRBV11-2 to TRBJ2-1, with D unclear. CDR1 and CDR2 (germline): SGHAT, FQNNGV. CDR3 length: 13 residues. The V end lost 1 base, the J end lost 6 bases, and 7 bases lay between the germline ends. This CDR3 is CASSLGLSNEQFF. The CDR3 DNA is TGTGCCAGCAGCTTAGGGCTTTCCAATGAGCAGTTCTTC. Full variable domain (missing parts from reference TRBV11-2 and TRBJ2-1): EAGVAQSPRYKIIEKRQSVAFWCNPISGHATLYWYQQILGQGPKLLIQFQNNGVVDDSQLPKDRFSAERLKGVDSTLKIQPAKLEDSAVYLCASSLGLSNEQFFGPGTRLTVL.

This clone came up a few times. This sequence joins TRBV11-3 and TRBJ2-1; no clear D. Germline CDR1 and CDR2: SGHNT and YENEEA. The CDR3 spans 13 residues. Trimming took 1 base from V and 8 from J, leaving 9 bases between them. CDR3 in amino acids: CASSLASADEQFF. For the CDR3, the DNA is TGTGCCAGCAGCTTAGCAAGTGCGGATGAGCAGTTCTTC.